This passage covers 5 T cell receptor beta chains from one sample sequenced in a study of CD8 T cells in ankylosing spondylitis. TCRdb reprocessed the 5' RACE reads with MiXCR, giving one entry per CDR3 protein. The sample includes roughly 130,000 distinct CDR3 sequences, about 13% of them seen just once. The material sequenced was blood, either unsorted or a sorted T cell fraction (not recorded which). These receptors were obtained from a female donor with ankylosing spondylitis or in good health (not recorded which).

This clonotype has a count of ten or more. The J gene is TRBJ1-5, the V gene TRBV7-9; D unresolved. In germline, CDR1 is SEHNR, CDR2 FQNEAQ (reference sequence). CDR3 length: 12 residues. Trimming shortened V by 8 bases and J by 5 bases, and 10 bases separated the two germline ends. This CDR3 reads CASGSVDQPQHF. The CDR3, as DNA: TGTGCCAGCGGCTCAGTAGATCAGCCCCAGCATTTT.

This clonotype turned up a few times. This chain links TRBV9 with TRBJ2-7; D ambiguous. This CDR3 spans 13 amino acids. The germline V gene has CDR1 SGDLS and CDR2 YYNGEE. V was shortened by 0 bases and J by 5 bases, with 9 bases between the two germline ends. The CDR3 DNA is TGTGCCAGCAGCGTAGACTTGGGCCACGAGCAGTACTTC. It specifies CASSVDLGHEQYF.

This chain connects TRBV7-3 to TRBJ2-3, with D uncertain. CDR1 is SGHTA, CDR2 FQGTGA, per germline. Trimming shortened V by 0 bases and J by 6 bases, and 13 bases separated the two germline ends. This CDR3 has 15 residues. The CDR3 nucleotides are TGTGCCAGCAGCTTAACCCGAGGTCGTCCTGATACGCAGTATTTT. Protein product: CASSLTRGRPDTQYF.

The chain employs TRBV12-3 or TRBV12-4 and TRBJ2-5; TRBD2 matches 8 bases. The CDR3 runs 15 residues. V was pared by 6 bases and J by 2 bases, with 8 bases of the junction left unmatched. DNA for the CDR3: TGTGCCAGCAGATCCCTTAGCGGGGCGCAAGAGACCCAGTACTTC. Its protein product is CASRSLSGAQETQYF.

Remarks on this clonotype: One base away lies a much larger clone, so this may be a sequencing read error. This chain connects TRBV29-1 to TRBJ2-7; D call uncertain. CDR1 and CDR2 from the germline V gene are SQVTM and ANQGSEA. The CDR3 totals 12 residues. V lost 4 bases and J lost 8, with 15 bases in between. CDR3 sequence (DNA): TGCAGCGTTGGGACGGTGGGTGGGAAGCAGTACTTC. It is translated as CSVGTVGGKQYF.